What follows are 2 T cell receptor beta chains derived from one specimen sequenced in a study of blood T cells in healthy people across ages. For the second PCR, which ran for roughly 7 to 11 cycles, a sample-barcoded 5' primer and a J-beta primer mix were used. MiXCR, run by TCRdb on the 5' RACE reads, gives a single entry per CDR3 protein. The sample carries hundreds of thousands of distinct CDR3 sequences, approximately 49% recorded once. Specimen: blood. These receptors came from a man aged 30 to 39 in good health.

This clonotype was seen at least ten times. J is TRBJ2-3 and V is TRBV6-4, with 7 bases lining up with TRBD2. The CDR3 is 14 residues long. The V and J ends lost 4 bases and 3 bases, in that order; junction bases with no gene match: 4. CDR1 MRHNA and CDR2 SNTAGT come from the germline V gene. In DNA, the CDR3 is TGTGCCAGCAGTGTGAGCGGGGAAACAGATACGCAGTATTTT. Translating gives CASSVSGETDTQYF.

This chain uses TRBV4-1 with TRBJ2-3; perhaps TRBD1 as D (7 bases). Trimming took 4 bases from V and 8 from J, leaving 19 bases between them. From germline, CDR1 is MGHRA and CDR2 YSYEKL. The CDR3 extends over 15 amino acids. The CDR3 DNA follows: TGCGCCAGCAGCCCAGACCAGGGGGGCCCCGCTACGCAGTATTTT. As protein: CASSPDQGGPATQYF.